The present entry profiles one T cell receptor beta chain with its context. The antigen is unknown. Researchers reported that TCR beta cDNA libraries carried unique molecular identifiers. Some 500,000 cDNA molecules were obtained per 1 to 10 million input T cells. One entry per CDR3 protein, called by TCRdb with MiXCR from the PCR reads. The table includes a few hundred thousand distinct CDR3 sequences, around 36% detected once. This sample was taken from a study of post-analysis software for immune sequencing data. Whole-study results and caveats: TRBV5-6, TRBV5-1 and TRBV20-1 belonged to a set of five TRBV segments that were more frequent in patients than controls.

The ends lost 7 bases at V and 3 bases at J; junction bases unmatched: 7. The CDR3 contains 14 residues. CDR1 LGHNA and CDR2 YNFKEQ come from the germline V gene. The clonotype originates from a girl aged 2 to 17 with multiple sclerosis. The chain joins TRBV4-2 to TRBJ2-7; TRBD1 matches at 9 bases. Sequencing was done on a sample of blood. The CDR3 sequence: CASTPGQGGYEQYF. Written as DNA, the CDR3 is TGTGCCAGCACCCCGGGACAGGGTGGCTACGAGCAGTACTTC.